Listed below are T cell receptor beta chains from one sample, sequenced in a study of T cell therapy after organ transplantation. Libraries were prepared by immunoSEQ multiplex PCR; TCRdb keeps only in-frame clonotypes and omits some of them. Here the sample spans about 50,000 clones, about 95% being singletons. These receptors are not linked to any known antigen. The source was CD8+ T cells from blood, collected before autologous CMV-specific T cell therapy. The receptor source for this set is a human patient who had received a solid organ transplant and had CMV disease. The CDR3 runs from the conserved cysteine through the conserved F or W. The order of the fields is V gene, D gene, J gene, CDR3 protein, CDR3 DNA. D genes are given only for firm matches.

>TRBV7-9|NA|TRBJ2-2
CASSPPMGWRTGELFF
TGTGCCAGCAGCCCACCTATGGGGTGGCGCACCGGGGAGCTGTTTTTT
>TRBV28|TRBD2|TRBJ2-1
CASSWGLAGGEQFF
TGTGCCAGCAGCTGGGGACTAGCGGGAGGTGAGCAGTTCTTC
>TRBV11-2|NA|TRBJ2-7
CASSTEDGDEQYF
TGTGCCAGCAGCACCGAAGACGGAGACGAGCAGTACTTC
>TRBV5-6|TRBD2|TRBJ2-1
CASSWGTSGSSYNEQFF
TGTGCCAGCAGCTGGGGGACTAGCGGGAGCTCCTACAATGAGCAGTTCTTC
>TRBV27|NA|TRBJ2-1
CASSLYNEQFF
TGTGCCAGCAGTTTATACAATGAGCAGTTCTTC
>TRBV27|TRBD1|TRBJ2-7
CASSLTGGSYEQYF
TGTGCCAGCAGTTTAACAGGGGGGTCCTACGAGCAGTACTTC
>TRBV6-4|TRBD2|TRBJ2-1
CASSLAGPHNEQFF
TGTGCCAGCAGTCTAGCGGGGCCTCACAATGAGCAGTTCTTC
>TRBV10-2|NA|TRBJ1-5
CASRAGEGNQPQHF
TGCGCCAGCAGGGCAGGGGAGGGCAATCAGCCCCAGCATTTT
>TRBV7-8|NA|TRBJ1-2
CASSLEWSGPYGYTF
TGTGCCAGCAGCTTAGAATGGAGCGGCCCCTATGGCTACACCTTC
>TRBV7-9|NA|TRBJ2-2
CGSNLGIDRTNTGELFF
TGTGGCAGCAACTTGGGGATCGACAGGACTAACACCGGGGAGCTGTTTTTT
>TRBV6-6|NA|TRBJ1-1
CASRTGQEAFF
TGTGCCAGCAGGACAGGACAGGAAGCTTTCTTT
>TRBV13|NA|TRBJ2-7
CASSYPGSYEQYF
TGTGCCAGCAGCTACCCAGGCTCCTACGAGCAGTACTTC
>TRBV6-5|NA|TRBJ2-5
CASSYSGKETQYF
TGTGCCAGCAGTTACTCGGGGAAAGAGACCCAGTACTTC
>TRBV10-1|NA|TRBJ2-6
CASSPGWGANVLTF
TGCGCCAGCAGCCCGGGGTGGGGGGCCAACGTCCTGACTTTC
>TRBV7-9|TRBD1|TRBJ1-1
CASSWGTGPMNTEAFF
TGTGCCAGCAGCTGGGGGACAGGGCCGATGAACACTGAAGCTTTCTTT
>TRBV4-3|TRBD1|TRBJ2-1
CASSQGTGANEQFF
TGCGCCAGCAGCCAAGGGACAGGAGCCAATGAGCAGTTCTTC
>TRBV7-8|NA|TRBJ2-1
CASSLGNRDEQFF
TGTGCCAGCAGCTTGGGAAATAGGGATGAGCAGTTCTTC
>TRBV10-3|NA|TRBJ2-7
CAISDVVKLVDGNYEQYF
TGTGCCATCAGTGATGTGGTAAAGTTAGTGGACGGCAACTACGAGCAGTACTTC
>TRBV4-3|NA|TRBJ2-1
CASSQDRGTVLSGQFF
TGCGCCAGCAGCCAAGATCGGGGGACAGTACTATCGGGCCAGTTCTTC
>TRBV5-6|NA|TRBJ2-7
CASSPMDTTYEQYF
TGTGCCAGCAGCCCCATGGACACCACCTACGAGCAGTACTTC
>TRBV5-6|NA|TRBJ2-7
CASFETASYEQYF
TGTGCCAGCTTCGAGACAGCCTCCTACGAGCAGTACTTC
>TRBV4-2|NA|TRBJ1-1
CASSQDGNIGTEAFF
TGTGCCAGCAGCCAAGATGGAAACATTGGGACTGAAGCTTTCTTT
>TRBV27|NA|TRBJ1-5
CASSLGGRNQPQHF
TGTGCCAGCAGTTTAGGCGGGCGAAATCAGCCCCAGCATTTT
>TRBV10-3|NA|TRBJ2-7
CAISESRGPLDEQYF
TGTGCCATCAGTGAGTCTCGGGGACCGTTGGACGAGCAGTACTTC
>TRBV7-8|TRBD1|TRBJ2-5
CASSGVAGGAETQYF
TGTGCCAGCTCTGGAGTTGCAGGGGGCGCGGAGACCCAGTACTTC
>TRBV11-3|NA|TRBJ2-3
CASSLAGADTQYF
TGTGCCAGCAGCTTAGCAGGGGCCGATACGCAGTATTTT
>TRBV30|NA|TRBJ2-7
CAWTSGGYEQYF
TGTGCCTGGACCTCCGGGGGCTACGAGCAGTACTTC
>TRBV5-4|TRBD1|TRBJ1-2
CASSLRGDRLYGYTF
TGTGCCAGCAGCTTGAGAGGGGACAGGCTCTATGGCTACACCTTC
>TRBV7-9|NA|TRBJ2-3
CASSLQDTQYF
TGTGCCAGCAGCCTTCAAGATACGCAGTATTTT
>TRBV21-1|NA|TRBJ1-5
CASNASGCQPQHF
TGTGCCAGCAACGCCTCGGGGTGTCAGCCCCAGCATTTT
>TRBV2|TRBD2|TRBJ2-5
CASTEARGGKETQYF
TGTGCCAGCACGGAGGCGCGGGGGGGGAAAGAGACCCAGTACTTC
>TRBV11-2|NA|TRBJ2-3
CASSPTGSRGDTQYF
TGTGCCAGCAGCCCGACAGGGTCCCGGGGGGATACGCAGTATTTT
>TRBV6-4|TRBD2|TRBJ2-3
CASSDSGGADTQYF
TGTGCCAGCAGTGACAGCGGGGGGGCAGATACGCAGTATTTT
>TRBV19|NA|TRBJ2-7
CASSIGGTWSSYEQYF
TGTGCCAGTAGTATAGGTGGAACCTGGAGCTCCTACGAGCAGTACTTC
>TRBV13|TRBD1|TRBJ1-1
CASSLGQGASEAFF
TGTGCCAGCAGCTTAGGCCAGGGGGCGTCTGAAGCTTTCTTT
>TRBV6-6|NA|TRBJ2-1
CASSFDTGPPQPVF
TGTGCCAGCAGCTTCGACACCGGACCGCCCCAACCCGTCTTC
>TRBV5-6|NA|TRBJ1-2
CASSLTGGGNYGYTF
TGTGCCAGCAGTCTCACGGGGGGCGGTAACTATGGCTACACCTTC
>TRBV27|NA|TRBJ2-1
CASLDGNEQFF
TGTGCCAGCCTGGACGGGAATGAGCAGTTCTTC
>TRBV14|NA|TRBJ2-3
CASSQAGPTGEGVWPDTQYF
TGTGCCAGCAGCCAAGCCGGCCCGACAGGCGAGGGGGTTTGGCCAGATACGCAGTATTTT
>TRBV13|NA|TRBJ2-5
CASSNYREGTQYF
TGTGCCAGCAGCAACTACAGGGAAGGGACCCAGTACTTC
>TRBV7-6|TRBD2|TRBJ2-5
CASSTTSGEQETQYF
TGTGCCAGCAGCACGACTAGCGGGGAACAAGAGACCCAGTACTTC
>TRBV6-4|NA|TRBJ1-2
CASSPGAPHGYTF
TGTGCCAGCAGTCCCGGGGCACCCCATGGCTACACCTTC
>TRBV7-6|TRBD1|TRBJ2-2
CASSLAGTGSNTGELFF
TGTGCCAGCAGCTTAGCGGGGACAGGATCGAACACCGGGGAGCTGTTTTTT
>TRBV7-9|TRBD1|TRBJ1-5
CASSLGTGERQPQHF
TGTGCCAGCAGCTTAGGGACAGGGGAACGGCAGCCCCAGCATTTT
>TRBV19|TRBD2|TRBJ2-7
CASSGRAYEQYF
TGTGCCAGTAGCGGGAGGGCCTACGAGCAGTACTTC
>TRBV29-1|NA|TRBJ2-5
CSTRQSPIETQYF
TGCAGCACCAGACAGTCTCCCATAGAGACCCAGTACTTC
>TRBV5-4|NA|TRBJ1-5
CASSLTPEQPQHF
TGTGCCAGCAGCCTCACCCCTGAGCAGCCCCAGCATTTT
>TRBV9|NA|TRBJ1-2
CASSLGTTSNYGYTF
TGTGCCAGCAGCTTAGGGACCACTTCCAACTATGGCTACACCTTC
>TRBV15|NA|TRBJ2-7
CATSSPGVSYEQYF
TGTGCCACCAGCTCACCGGGGGTCTCCTACGAGCAGTACTTC
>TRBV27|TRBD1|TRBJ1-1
CASSFTGADTEAFF
TGTGCCAGCAGTTTTACAGGGGCGGACACTGAAGCTTTCTTT
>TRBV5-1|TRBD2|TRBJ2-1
CASSLTSGRGNEQFF
TGCGCCAGCAGCTTGACTAGCGGGAGGGGGAATGAGCAGTTCTTC
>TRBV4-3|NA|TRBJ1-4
CASSQLPGPRNEKLFF
TGCGCCAGCAGCCAGCTTCCAGGGCCTAGAAATGAAAAACTGTTTTTT
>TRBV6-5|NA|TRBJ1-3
CASSLAGSGNTIYF
TGTGCCAGCAGTTTGGCAGGCTCTGGAAACACCATATATTTT